Described below is a single T cell receptor (beta chain) sequence and its context. Per the study methods: Amplification with reference gene primers provided the estimates of nucleated cell counts. Method: immunoSEQ multiplex PCR; TCRdb's copy keeps in-frame clones and lacks some. The D gene and trimming were derived from the DNA, and the V and J assignments and clone size from that table. The top ten hold about 20% of the sample, which has some 190,000 clones, about 85% seen once. This CDR3 is built from 13 residues. Deletions cut 2 bases from V and 7 bases from J, with 9 bases between. Germline lookup yields CDR1 SGHNT and CDR2 YENEEA. The data are from a study of blood T cell repertoires in COVID-19. Study summary: The United States, Italy and Spain supplied acute and convalescent COVID-19 samples. Sources were T cells, B-cell-depleted T cells, or PBMCs; the material itself was cDNA or gDNA.

Specimen: peripheral blood. The rearrangement uses TRBV11-3 and TRBJ2-1; D not certain. This clonotype was obtained from a human donor in a cohort sampled during active COVID-19. The DNA of the CDR3 is TGTGCCAGCAGCTTAAGTAGTCAAAATGAGCAGTTCTTC. It specifies CASSLSSQNEQFF.